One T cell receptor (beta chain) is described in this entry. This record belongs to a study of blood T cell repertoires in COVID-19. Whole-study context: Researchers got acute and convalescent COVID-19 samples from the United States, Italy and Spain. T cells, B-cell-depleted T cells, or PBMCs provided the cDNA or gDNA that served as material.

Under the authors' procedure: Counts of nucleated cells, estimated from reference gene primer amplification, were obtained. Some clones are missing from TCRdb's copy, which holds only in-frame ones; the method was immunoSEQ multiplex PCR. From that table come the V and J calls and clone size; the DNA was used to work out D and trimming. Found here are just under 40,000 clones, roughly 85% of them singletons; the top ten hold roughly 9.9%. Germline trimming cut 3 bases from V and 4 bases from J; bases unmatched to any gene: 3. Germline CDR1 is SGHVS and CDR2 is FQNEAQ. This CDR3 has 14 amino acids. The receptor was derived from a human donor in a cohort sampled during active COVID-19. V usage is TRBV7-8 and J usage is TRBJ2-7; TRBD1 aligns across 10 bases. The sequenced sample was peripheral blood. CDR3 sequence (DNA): TGTGCCAGCAGCTTCGGACAGGGGGGATACGAGCAGTACTTC. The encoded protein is CASSFGQGGYEQYF.